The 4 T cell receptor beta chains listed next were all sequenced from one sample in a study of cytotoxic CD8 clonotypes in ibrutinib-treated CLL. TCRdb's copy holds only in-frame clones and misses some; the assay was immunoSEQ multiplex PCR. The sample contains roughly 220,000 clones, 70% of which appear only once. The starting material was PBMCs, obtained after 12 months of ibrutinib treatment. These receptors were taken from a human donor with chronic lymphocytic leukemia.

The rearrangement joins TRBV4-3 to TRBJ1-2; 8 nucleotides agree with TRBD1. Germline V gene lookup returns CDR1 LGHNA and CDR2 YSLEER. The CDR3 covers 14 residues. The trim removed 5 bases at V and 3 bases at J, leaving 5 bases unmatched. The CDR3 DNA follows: TGCGCCAGCAGCGCGGACAGGGTACACTATGGCTACACCTTC. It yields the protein CASSADRVHYGYTF.

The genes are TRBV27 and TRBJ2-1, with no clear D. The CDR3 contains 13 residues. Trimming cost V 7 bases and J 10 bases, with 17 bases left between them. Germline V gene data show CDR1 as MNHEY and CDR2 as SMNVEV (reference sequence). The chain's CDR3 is CASIDKRKPEQFF. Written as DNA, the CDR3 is TGTGCCAGCATCGATAAAAGGAAACCAGAGCAGTTCTTC.

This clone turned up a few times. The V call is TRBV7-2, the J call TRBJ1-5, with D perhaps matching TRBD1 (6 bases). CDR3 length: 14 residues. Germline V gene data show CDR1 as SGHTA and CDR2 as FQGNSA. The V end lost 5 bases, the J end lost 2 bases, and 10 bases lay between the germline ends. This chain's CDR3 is CASSTRQGNQPQHF. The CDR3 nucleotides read TGTGCCAGCAGCACTCGACAGGGCAATCAGCCCCAGCATTTT. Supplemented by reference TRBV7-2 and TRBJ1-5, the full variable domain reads GAGVSQSPSNKVTEKGKDVELRCDPISGHTALYWYRQSLGQGLEFLIYFQGNSAPDKSGLPSDRFSAERTGGSVSTLTIQRTQQEDSAVYLCASSTRQGNQPQHFGDGTRLSIL.

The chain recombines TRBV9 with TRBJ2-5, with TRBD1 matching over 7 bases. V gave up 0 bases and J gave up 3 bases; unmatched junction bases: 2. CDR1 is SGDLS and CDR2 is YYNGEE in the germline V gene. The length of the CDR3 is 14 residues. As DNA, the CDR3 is TGTGCCAGCAGCGTAGCCGGGACAGAAGAGACCCAGTACTTC. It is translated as CASSVAGTEETQYF. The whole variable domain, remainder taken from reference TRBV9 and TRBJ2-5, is DSGVTQTPKHLITATGQRVTLRCSPRSGDLSVYWYQQSLDQGLQFLIQYYNGEERAKGNILERFSAQQFPDLHSELNLSSLELGDSALYFCASSVAGTEETQYFGPGTRLLVL.